The subject of this entry is one T cell receptor (beta chain). This sample was taken from a study of T-cell memory formation after mild COVID-19. Germline V gives CDR1 SGHVS, CDR2 FQNEAQ. The CDR3 is 17 residues long. The junction had 9 bases not matched to a gene; V was cut back by 3 bases and J by 3 bases. TCRdb reprocessed the 5' RACE reads via MiXCR and lists one record per CDR3 protein. Of roughly 480,000 distinct CDR3 sequences listed, approximately 23% were seen once; the top ten hold roughly an eighth. What was sequenced was PBMCs or a T cell subset sorted from them (not recorded which). The V gene is TRBV7-8, the J gene TRBJ2-2; 8 bases are shared with TRBD2. This TCR derives from an adult woman who had mild COVID-19 (a few samples of this study predate the infection). Cell type and time point are not known. CDR3 nucleotides: TGTGCCAGCAGCTTGTTCTCGGGACTAGGGGACACCGGGGAGCTGTTTTTT. This sequence encodes CASSLFSGLGDTGELFF.